The source of this T cell receptor beta chain is a study of control samples from healthy donors and cancer patients. Clones were read by immunoSEQ multiplex PCR, and TCRdb kept only the in-frame ones, dropping some. The data show around 70,000 clones, approximately 94% seen once. There are 15 residues in the CDR3. Germline V gives CDR1 LGHDT, CDR2 YNNKEL (reference sequence). The V end was cut by 4 bases, the J end by 4 bases, with 13 bases between. Material for sequencing was blood. The V gene is TRBV3-1 (or the pseudogene TRBV3-2), the J gene TRBJ1-4; weak D call: TRBD1 (6 bases). The sequence was obtained from a woman aged 25-40 years in good health. The chain's CDR3 is CASSPLQGVNEKLFF. In DNA form, the CDR3 reads TGTGCCAGCAGCCCCTTACAGGGTGTTAATGAAAAACTGTTTTTT.